This passage covers 19 T cell receptor beta chains from one sample sequenced in a study of blood T cell repertoires in COVID-19. Clones were sequenced by immunoSEQ multiplex PCR, and TCRdb holds only the in-frame ones, with some missing. The top ten hold approximately 2.2% of the sample, which has approximately 260,000 clones, around nine tenths seen once. Sequencing was done on a sample of peripheral blood. Every receptor here comes from a woman in her thirties or forties who had recovered from COVID-19.

The chain joins TRBV24-1 to TRBJ2-7, with D tentatively TRBD2 (7 bases). Germline V gene lookup returns CDR1 KGHDR and CDR2 SFDVKD. This CDR3 contains 13 residues. The ends were cut back, 9 bases at V and 6 bases at J, with 17 bases in the middle. The CDR3 nucleotides are TGTGCCACCGGGGGGGCCGGGATAGCCGAGCAGTACTTC. Translation: CATGGAGIAEQYF.

This chain uses TRBV7-2 with TRBJ1-2, with TRBD1 matching over 9 bases. V shed 0 bases, J shed 6 bases, and the junction held 11 bases outside the gene matches. Germline CDR1 reads SGHTA; CDR2 reads FQGNSA. CDR3 length: 17 residues. The CDR3 loop reads CASSLAGTGIEVDGYTF. DNA for the CDR3: TGTGCCAGCAGCTTAGCGGGGACAGGGATAGAGGTCGATGGCTACACCTTC.

The V gene is TRBV28, the J gene TRBJ1-6; 7 positions match TRBD1. The CDR3 has 15 residues. CDR1 and CDR2 from the germline V gene are MDHEN and SYDVKM. With 6 bases clipped from V and 6 bases from J, the junction kept 8 bases outside the gene matches. The DNA of the CDR3 is TGTGCCAGCAGCATTTCAGGGGGAGCTAATTCACCCCTCCACTTT. This encodes CASSISGGANSPLHF.

The chain couples TRBV30 to TRBJ1-6; TRBD1 matches 10 bases. The germline gives CDR1 GTSNPN, CDR2 SVGIG (reference sequence). This CDR3 has 15 residues. V lost 5 bases and J lost 9; bases outside the gene matches: 10. For the CDR3, the DNA is TGTGCCTGGTCTTTAAGACAGGGGGCGAGTTCACCCCTCCACTTT. Protein sequence: CAWSLRQGASSPLHF.

CDR3 amino acids: CASSISATRVTSYEQYF. Written as DNA, the CDR3 is TGTGCCAGTAGTATATCCGCCACGAGGGTTACTTCCTACGAGCAGTACTTC. The V and J genes are TRBV19 and TRBJ2-7; tentative D call: TRBD2 (5 bases). Trimming removed 2 bases from V and 1 base from J, with 18 bases in between. Germline V CDR1 and CDR2: LNHDA, SQIVND (reference sequence). The CDR3 has 17 residues.

The chain joins TRBV10-3 to TRBJ1-2; D is perhaps TRBD1 (5 bases). With 10 bases removed from V and 5 bases from J, the gap between germline ends came to 23 bases. CDR3 length: 15 residues. From germline, CDR1 is ENHRY and CDR2 SYGVKD. The CDR3 bases are TGTGCCACCCGGGCCCCGGGGTCGGGGGAGTATGGCTACACCTTC. Amino acid sequence: CATRAPGSGEYGYTF.

V and J are TRBV5-1 and TRBJ2-3; 14 nucleotides match TRBD2. The CDR3 is made up of 15 amino acids. CDR1 is SGHRS and CDR2 is YFSETQ in the germline V gene. V was pared by 4 bases and J by 6 bases, with 4 bases of the junction left unmatched. The CDR3, as DNA: TGCGCCAGCAGCCCGGGACTAGCGGGAGACGATACGCAGTATTTT. The encoded protein is CASSPGLAGDDTQYF. Full variable domain (outside the CDR3, taken from reference TRBV5-1 and TRBJ2-3): KAGVTQTPRYLIKTRGQQVTLSCSPISGHRSVSWYQQTPGQGLQFLFEYFSETQRNKGNFPGRFSGRQFSNSRSEMNVSTLELGDSALYLCASSPGLAGDDTQYFGPGTRLTVL.

The CDR3 DNA sequence: TGTGCCAGCAGCTTAGTGGCTAGCTCTGATGAGCAGTTCTTC. This encodes CASSLVASSDEQFF. The rearrangement uses TRBV11-3 and TRBJ2-1; D perhaps matches TRBD2 (5 bases). Trimming cost V 1 base and J 8 bases, with 12 bases left between them. This CDR3 region has 14 residues. CDR1 and CDR2 (germline): SGHNT, YENEEA.

The CDR3 is CASSSSTGGKETQYF. DNA of the CDR3: TGTGCCAGCAGCTCAAGCACAGGGGGCAAAGAGACCCAGTACTTC. The chain recombines TRBV11-1 with TRBJ2-5; 9 bases line up with TRBD1. Per germline, CDR1 SGHAT and CDR2 FQDESV (reference sequence). CDR3 length: 15 residues. The ends lost 4 bases at V and 3 bases at J; junction bases unmatched: 6.

This clone was detected only once. The chain employs TRBV10-3 and TRBJ2-5, with a possible D match to TRBD1 (7 bases). Germline CDR1 and CDR2: ENHRY and SYGVKD. V was trimmed by 4 bases and J by 5 bases, leaving 11 bases between them. The CDR3 runs to 13 residues. This CDR3 is CAISAGGLETQYF. CDR3 in DNA: TGTGCCATCAGTGCAGGGGGGTTGGAGACCCAGTACTTC.

The chain recombines TRBV7-9 with TRBJ2-7, with D possibly matching TRBD1 (6 bases). Trimming left V 3 bases short and J 6 bases short, with 15 bases between. Germline V lookup: CDR1 SEHNR, CDR2 FQNEAQ (reference sequence). This CDR3 is built from 14 residues. CDR3 sequence reads: CASSFSGVGSEQYF. The CDR3 bases are TGTGCCAGCAGCTTCTCAGGGGTCGGATCCGAGCAGTACTTC.

The CDR3 nucleotides read TGTGCCAGCAGCCAAGGGCCGGGACTAGCGGCGTCCACCTACGAGCAGTACTTC. This translates into CASSQGPGLAASTYEQYF. The chain employs TRBV3-1 (or the pseudogene TRBV3-2) and TRBJ2-7; 11 bases are a match to TRBD2. V was clipped by 1 base and J by 2 bases; unmatched bases: 10. The CDR3 is 18 amino acids. CDR1 is LGHDT and CDR2 is YNNKEL in the germline V gene (reference sequence).

This clone was counted once. Within the sample, other DNA sequences also encode this same CDR3. The gene calls are TRBV19 and TRBJ1-2; D not certain. Germline V CDR1 and CDR2: LNHDA, SQIVND (reference sequence). The CDR3 loop spans 12 amino acids. V lost 6 bases and J lost 3, with 8 bases in between. The CDR3 here is CASRGQYYGYTF. The CDR3 DNA follows: TGTGCCAGTAGGGGCCAGTACTATGGCTACACCTTC. Complete variable domain (other parts from reference TRBV19 and TRBJ1-2): DGGITQSPKYLFRKEGQNVTLSCEQNLNHDAMYWYRQDPGQGLRLIYYSQIVNDFQKGDIAEGYSVSREKKESFPLTVTSAQKNPTAFYLCASRGQYYGYTFGSGTRLTVV.

This clone is a singleton in its sample. V and J are TRBV28 and TRBJ1-2, with 8 bases fitting TRBD1. V lost 7 bases to trimming and J lost 11 bases; unmatched junction nucleotides: 18. This CDR3 has 15 amino acids. Germline CDR1 is MDHEN and CDR2 is SYDVKM. In DNA, the CDR3 is TGTGCCAGCACAAGGTCTACCGGACAGGGACAGAGGTACACCTTC. Translated, it gives CASTRSTGQGQRYTF.

V and J are TRBV18 and TRBJ2-1; D remains ambiguous. V shed 5 bases and J shed 4 bases, with 12 bases lying between them. This CDR3 is built from 14 residues. Germline V gene lookup returns CDR1 KGHSH and CDR2 LQKENI. For the CDR3, the DNA is TGTGCCAGCTCAATCTCGACTGGTTACAATGAGCAGTTCTTC. Its translation is CASSISTGYNEQFF. Full variable domain (outside the CDR3, taken from reference TRBV18 and TRBJ2-1): NAGVMQNPRHLVRRRGQEARLRCSPMKGHSHVYWYRQLPEEGLKFMVYLQKENIIDESGMPKERFSAEFPKEGPSILRIQQVVRGDSAAYFCASSISTGYNEQFFGPGTRLTVL.

This sequence joins TRBV4-3 and TRBJ1-3; D uncertain. Trimming cost V 0 bases and J 0 bases, with 12 bases left between them. Germline V gene data show CDR1 as LGHNA and CDR2 as YSLEER. The length of the CDR3 is 17 residues. The CDR3, as DNA: TGCGCCAGCAGCCAAGATACGACTGTCGCCTCTGGAAACACCATATATTTT. Translated, it gives CASSQDTTVASGNTIYF.

The chain uses TRBV19 and TRBJ2-3, with 12 bases that match TRBD2. Germline trimming cut 6 bases from V and 2 bases from J; bases unmatched to any gene: 9. The germline gives CDR1 LNHDA, CDR2 SQIVND (reference sequence). The CDR3 is 17 residues long. The chain's CDR3 is CASRKLAGGLSTDTQYF. The CDR3 region has the DNA TGTGCCAGTAGAAAACTAGCGGGAGGCCTCTCCACAGATACGCAGTATTTT.

This chain links TRBV19 with TRBJ2-2; 9 bases map to TRBD1. CDR1 and CDR2 from the germline V gene are LNHDA and SQIVND (reference sequence). V trimming: 5 bases; J trimming: 6 bases; junction bases outside the gene matches: 13. This CDR3 contains 17 residues. In DNA form, the CDR3 reads TGTGCCAGTAGTTTCCTCCGGTTCGGGACAGGGTCCGGGGAGCTGTTTTTT. This encodes CASSFLRFGTGSGELFF.

The V gene is TRBV3-1 (or the pseudogene TRBV3-2), the J gene TRBJ1-2, with 7 bases that match TRBD1. There are 14 residues in the CDR3. Germline loops: CDR1 LGHDT, CDR2 YNNKEL (reference sequence). The V and J ends lost 0 bases and 4 bases, in that order; junction bases with no gene match: 2. Written as DNA, the CDR3 is TGTGCCAGCAGCCAAGAAAGGGGGCTCTATGGCTACACCTTC. This sequence encodes CASSQERGLYGYTF.